The 5 T cell receptor beta chains given below trace back to one sample, sequenced in a study of blood T cell repertoires in COVID-19. Produced via immunoSEQ multiplex PCR; TCRdb's table is partial and in-frame only. The sample shows over 250,000 clones, about 87% of them seen only once. The sample was PBMCs or T cells enriched from blood (not recorded which). All receptors come from a woman aged 25-40 years who had recovered from COVID-19.

The rearrangement joins TRBV7-2 to TRBJ2-2, with 7 bases fitting TRBD1. The CDR3 is 14 amino acids. After removal of 5 bases from V and 5 bases from J, the junction contained 5 bases not matched to a gene. CDR1 is SGHTA and CDR2 is FQGNSA in the germline V gene. DNA for the CDR3: TGTGCCAGCAGCCGGGACAGTTTAACCGGGGAGCTGTTTTTT. Protein: CASSRDSLTGELFF.

A few counts support this clone. The chain has TRBV27 and TRBJ2-7; TRBD1 matches at 7 bases. Germline CDR1 MNHEY, CDR2 SMNVEV (reference sequence). The ends lost 3 bases at V and 2 bases at J; junction bases unmatched: 4. The CDR3 sequence is 14 residues long. CDR3 in amino acids: CASSFRQGAYEQYF. For the CDR3, the DNA is TGTGCCAGCAGTTTTCGGCAGGGGGCCTACGAGCAGTACTTC.

The chain joins TRBV28 to TRBJ1-2; maybe TRBD1 (6 bases). Trimming left V 1 base short and J 8 bases short, with 14 bases between. This CDR3 has 14 amino acids. In germline, CDR1 is MDHEN, CDR2 SYDVKM. The CDR3 sequence: CASSLYYRVDGYTF. DNA of the CDR3: TGTGCCAGCAGTTTATATTACAGGGTGGACGGCTACACCTTC.

This chain links TRBV7-3 with TRBJ2-1; 10 bases line up with TRBD2. Germline CDR1 and CDR2: SGHTA and FQGTGA. Trimming at V came to 4 bases and at J to 2 bases, leaving 14 bases not matched to a gene. The CDR3 loop spans 19 amino acids. CDR3 loop: CASSSLGDSGGTAYNEQFF. Here the CDR3 DNA reads TGTGCCAGCAGCTCCTTGGGGGATAGCGGGGGGACTGCCTACAATGAGCAGTTCTTC.

This chain uses TRBV2 with TRBJ1-4; 7 nucleotides match TRBD1. V lost 10 bases and J lost 5; bases outside the gene matches: 7. The CDR3 is 13 residues long. The germline gives CDR1 SNHLY, CDR2 FYNNEI. The DNA of the CDR3 is TGTGCCATATCGGGACAGCAGAATGAAAAACTGTTTTTT. Protein sequence: CAISGQQNEKLFF.